This TCR beta chain was profiled in a study of long-term antiretroviral therapy in people with HIV. Study in general: The earliest samples came from an era when ART typically awaited falling CD4 counts. Findings of the study overall: Dating from the mid-2000s to the late 2010s, the blood was possibly obtained under older ART regimens. HIV repertoires spanned narrower CDR3 length ranges than controls.

Researchers ran immunoSEQ v3.0 at survey level. Sequenced by immunoSEQ multiplex PCR; TCRdb stores in-frame clones only, minus some. Among about 20,000 clones listed, approximately 80% were seen once. Participants who had HIV were, without exception, treated in the United States. Of note for this clone: Its antigen remains unidentified.

The V end was cut by 6 bases, the J end by 2 bases, with 20 bases between. This CDR3 is 16 amino acids long. The V gene's germline CDR1 is SEHNR and CDR2 FQNEAQ (reference sequence). Sample: unsorted PBMCs, taken 0.2 years after starting antiretroviral therapy. J is TRBJ2-7 and V is TRBV7-9; perhaps TRBD1 as D (6 bases). The TCR originated in a woman aged 40 to 50 with HIV. The CDR3 here is CASSSPDSRFAYEQYF. CDR3 coding DNA: TGTGCCAGCAGTTCCCCGGACAGCAGGTTTGCCTACGAGCAGTACTTC.